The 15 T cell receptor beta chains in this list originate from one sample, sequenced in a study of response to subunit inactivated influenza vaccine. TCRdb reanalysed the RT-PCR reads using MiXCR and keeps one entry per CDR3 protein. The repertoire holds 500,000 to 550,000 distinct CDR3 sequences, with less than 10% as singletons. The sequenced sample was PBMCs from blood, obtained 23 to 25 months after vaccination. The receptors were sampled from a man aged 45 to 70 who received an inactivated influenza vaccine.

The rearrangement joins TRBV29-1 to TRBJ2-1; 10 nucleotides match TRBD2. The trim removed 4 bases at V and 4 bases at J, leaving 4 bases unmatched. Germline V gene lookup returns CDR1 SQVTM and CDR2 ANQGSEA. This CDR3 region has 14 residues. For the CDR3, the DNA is TGCAGCGTTGGGCAGCGGGGGGGGTACAATGAGCAGTTCTTC. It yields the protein CSVGQRGGYNEQFF.

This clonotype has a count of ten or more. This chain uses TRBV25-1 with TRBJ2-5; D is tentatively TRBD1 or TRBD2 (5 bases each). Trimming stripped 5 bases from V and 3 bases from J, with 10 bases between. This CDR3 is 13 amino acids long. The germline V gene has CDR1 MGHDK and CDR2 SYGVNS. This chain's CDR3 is CASSRGVKETQYF. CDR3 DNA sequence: TGTGCCAGCAGTAGAGGGGTAAAAGAGACCCAGTACTTC.

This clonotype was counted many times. The CDR3 DNA reads as TGTGCCAGCAGTTACCGGGCCGGTGGCTACACCTTC. This sequence encodes CASSYRAGGYTF. The chain employs TRBV6-5 and TRBJ1-2, with D unclear. Germline V gene lookup returns CDR1 MNHEY and CDR2 SVGAGI. The CDR3 totals 12 residues. Between the trimmed V and J ends, which lost 2 bases and 7 bases, there was a span of 8 bases.

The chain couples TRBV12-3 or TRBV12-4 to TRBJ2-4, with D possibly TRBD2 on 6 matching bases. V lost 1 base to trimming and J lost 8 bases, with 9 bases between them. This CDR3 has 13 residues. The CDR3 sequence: CASSLGGEDIQYF. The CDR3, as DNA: TGTGCCAGCAGTTTAGGCGGGGAAGACATTCAGTACTTC.

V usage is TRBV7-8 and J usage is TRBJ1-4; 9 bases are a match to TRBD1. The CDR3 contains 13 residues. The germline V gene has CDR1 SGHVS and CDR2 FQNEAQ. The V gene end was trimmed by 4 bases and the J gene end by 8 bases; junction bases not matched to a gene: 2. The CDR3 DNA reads TGTGCCAGCAGCTGGGACAGGGACGAAAAACTGTTTTTT. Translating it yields CASSWDRDEKLFF. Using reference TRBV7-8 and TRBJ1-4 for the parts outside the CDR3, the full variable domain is GAGVSQSPRYKVAKRGQDVALRCDPISGHVSLFWYQQALGQGPEFLTYFQNEAQLDKSGLPSDRFFAERPEGSVSTLKIQRTQQEDSAVYLCASSWDRDEKLFFGSGTQLSVL.

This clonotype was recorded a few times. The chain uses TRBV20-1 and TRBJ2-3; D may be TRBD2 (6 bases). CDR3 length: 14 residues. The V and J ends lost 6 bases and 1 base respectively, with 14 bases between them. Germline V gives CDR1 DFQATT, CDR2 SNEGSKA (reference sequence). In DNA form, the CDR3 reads TGCAGTGCAGAAAGGAGGGGCGGCACAGATACGCAGTATTTT. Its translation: CSAERRGGTDTQYF.

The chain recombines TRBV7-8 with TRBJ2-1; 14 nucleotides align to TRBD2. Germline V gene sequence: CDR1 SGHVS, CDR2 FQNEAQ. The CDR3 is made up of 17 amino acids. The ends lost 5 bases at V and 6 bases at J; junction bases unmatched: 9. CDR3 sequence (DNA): TGTGCCAGCAGCCGCCCGACTAGCGGGAGGGCGATCAATGAGCAGTTCTTC. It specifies CASSRPTSGRAINEQFF. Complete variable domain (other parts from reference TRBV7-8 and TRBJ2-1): GAGVSQSPRYKVAKRGQDVALRCDPISGHVSLFWYQQALGQGPEFLTYFQNEAQLDKSGLPSDRFFAERPEGSVSTLKIQRTQQEDSAVYLCASSRPTSGRAINEQFFGPGTRLTVL.

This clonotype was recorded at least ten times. The CDR3 DNA reads TGCGCCAGCAGCCCTGACAAGGCGGCCTTCTATGGCTACACCTTC. Translation gives CASSPDKAAFYGYTF. This chain connects TRBV4-3 to TRBJ1-2; no reliable D call. CDR3 length equals 15 residues. CDR1 and CDR2 from the germline V gene are LGHNA and YSLEER. The V end was cut by 4 bases, the J end by 4 bases, with 16 bases between.

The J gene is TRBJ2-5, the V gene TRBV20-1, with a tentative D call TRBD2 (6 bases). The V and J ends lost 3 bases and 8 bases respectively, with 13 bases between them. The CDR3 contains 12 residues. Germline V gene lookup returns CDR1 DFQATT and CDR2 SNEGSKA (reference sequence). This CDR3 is CSARGGDYTQYF. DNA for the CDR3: TGCAGTGCTAGGGGAGGAGATTATACCCAGTACTTC.

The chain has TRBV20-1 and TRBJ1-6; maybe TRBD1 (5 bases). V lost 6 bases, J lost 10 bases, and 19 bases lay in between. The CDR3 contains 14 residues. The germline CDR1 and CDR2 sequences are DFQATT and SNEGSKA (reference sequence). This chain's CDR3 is CSALPGGGDSPLHF. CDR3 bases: TGCAGTGCGCTACCGGGGGGAGGTGACTCACCCCTCCACTTT.

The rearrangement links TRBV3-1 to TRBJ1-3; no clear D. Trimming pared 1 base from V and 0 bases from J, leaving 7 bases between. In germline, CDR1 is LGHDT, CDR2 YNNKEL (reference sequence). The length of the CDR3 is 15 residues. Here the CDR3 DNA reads TGTGCCAGCAGCCAAGCACCGTACTCTGGAAACACCATATATTTT. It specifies CASSQAPYSGNTIYF.

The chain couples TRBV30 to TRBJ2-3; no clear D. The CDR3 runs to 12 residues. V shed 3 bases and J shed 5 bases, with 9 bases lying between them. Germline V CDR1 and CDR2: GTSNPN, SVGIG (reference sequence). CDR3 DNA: TGTGCCTGGAGCCCCATGGGAGATACGCAGTATTTT. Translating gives CAWSPMGDTQYF. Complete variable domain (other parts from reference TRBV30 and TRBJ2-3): SQTIHQWPATLVQPVGSPLSLECTVEGTSNPNLYWYRQAAGRGLQLLFYSVGIGQISSEVPQNLSASRPQDRQFILSSKKLLLSDSGFYLCAWSPMGDTQYFGPGTRLTVL.

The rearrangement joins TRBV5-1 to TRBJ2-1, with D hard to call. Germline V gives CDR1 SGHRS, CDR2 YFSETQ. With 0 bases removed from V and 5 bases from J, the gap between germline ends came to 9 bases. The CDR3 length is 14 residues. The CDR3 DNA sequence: TGCGCCAGCAGCTTGGCCCCAGGCAACAATGAGCAGTTCTTC. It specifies CASSLAPGNNEQFF.

The CDR3: CASSWTSGSLNEQFF. Written as DNA, the CDR3 is TGTGCCAGCAGTTGGACTAGCGGGAGTTTGAATGAGCAGTTCTTC. The chain uses TRBV12-3 or TRBV12-4 and TRBJ2-1; 13 bases agree with TRBD2. V shed 4 bases, J shed 7 bases, and the junction held 4 bases outside the gene matches. The CDR3 is made up of 15 amino acids.

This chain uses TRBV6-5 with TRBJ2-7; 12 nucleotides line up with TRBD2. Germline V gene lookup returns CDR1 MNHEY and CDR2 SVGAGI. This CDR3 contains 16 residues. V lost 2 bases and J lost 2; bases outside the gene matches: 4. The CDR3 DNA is TGTGCCAGCAGTTACCCCGGACTAGCGGGGCCCTACGAGCAGTACTTC. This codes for CASSYPGLAGPYEQYF.